The 24 T cell receptor beta chains given below trace back to one sample, sequenced in a study of tumor and adjacent non-tumor tissue in lung cancer. Three rounds of nested PCR, following a modified ARM-PCR protocol, produced the TCRbeta library. MiXCR, run by TCRdb on the multiplex PCR reads, gives a single entry per CDR3 protein. The data hold some 100,000 distinct CDR3 sequences, with 60% to 65% observed a single time. This sample's RNA came from whole unsorted tissue. The normal lung tissue was taken more than 3 cm from the tumor edge. The specimen sequenced was distant non-tumor lung tissue. The receptors derive from a man in his 60s with non-small cell lung cancer.

To note about this clonotype: The junction differs from germline at one of its ends, possibly a read error. V usage is TRBV10-2 and J usage is TRBJ2-7; a weak D match, TRBD1 (5 bases). Germline CDR1 is WSHSY and CDR2 is SAAADI. This CDR3 contains 14 residues. The CDR3 nucleotides read TGCGCCAGCAGGGCAATAGGGGCACCCTATGAGCAGTACTTC. This codes for CASRAIGAPYEQYF.

Worth noting for this clonotype: This clone may be a read error of a much larger clone one base away. CDR3 nucleotide sequence: TGCAGTGGTATTCCGGGCCTGTCTTACGAGCAGTACTTC. Translating it yields CSGIPGLSYEQYF. The chain couples TRBV20-1 to TRBJ2-7; D gene ambiguous. The ends were cut back, 7 bases at V and 4 bases at J, with 17 bases in the middle. Germline V gene lookup returns CDR1 DFQATT and CDR2 SNEGSKA (reference sequence). This CDR3 spans 13 amino acids.

This clonotype appeared a single time. A much larger clone lies a single base off, so this may be a read error. The CDR3 is CASSPNRVEQLF. The CDR3 region has the DNA TGTGCCAGCAGCCCCAACAGGGTAGAGCAGTTATTC. The V and J genes are TRBV5-4 and TRBJ2-1, with D maybe TRBD1 (6 bases). Germline V gene sequence: CDR1 SGHNT, CDR2 YYREEE (reference sequence). The CDR3 spans 12 residues.

This sequence joins TRBV29-1 and TRBJ1-1; D is unclear. Between the trimmed V and J ends, which lost 4 bases and 3 bases, there was a span of 12 bases. The length of the CDR3 is 13 residues. CDR1 SQVTM and CDR2 ANQGSEA come from the germline V gene. CDR3 in amino acids: CSVAQSGYTEAFF. CDR3 sequence (DNA): TGCAGCGTTGCCCAGTCGGGGTACACTGAAGCTTTCTTT.

Note on this clonotype: A read error is likely, as this CDR3 ends without the conserved phenylalanine or tryptophan. The chain links TRBV11-3 to TRBJ2-1; the D gene is possibly TRBD2 (5 bases). Germline V gene lookup returns CDR1 SGHNT and CDR2 YENEEA. The CDR3 runs to 14 residues. In DNA form, the CDR3 reads TGTGCCAGAAGCTGGGAAGGATTAGCGAATGAGCAGTTCCTC. This gives the protein CARSWEGLANEQFL.

The rearrangement uses TRBV2 and TRBJ2-2; 11 positions agree with TRBD2. Per the germline V gene, CDR1 is SNHLY and CDR2 is FYNNEI. Unmatched junction bases numbered 12, after V lost 5 bases and J lost 4 bases. This CDR3 has 18 residues. The DNA of the CDR3 is TGTGCCAGCAGTAAAGTAGCGGGAGGGCCGGGGAGCACCGGGGAGCTGTTTTTT. Translating gives CASSKVAGGPGSTGELFF.

This clonotype has just a few counts. The chain couples TRBV7-9 to TRBJ2-3; maybe TRBD1 (5 bases). Deletions cut 4 bases from V and 1 base from J, with 15 bases between. This CDR3 spans 16 amino acids. Per the germline V gene, CDR1 is SEHNR and CDR2 is FQNEAQ (reference sequence). The CDR3 protein is CASSYTAGFRTDTQYF. The CDR3 DNA reads TGTGCCAGCAGCTACACCGCAGGGTTTCGCACAGATACGCAGTATTTT.

For this clonotype: Compared with germline, one end of the junction differs, possibly owing to a read error. J is TRBJ1-2 and V is TRBV29-1, with TRBD1 as a possible D gene (5 bases). CDR3 length: 13 amino acids. Per the germline V gene, CDR1 is SQVTM and CDR2 is ANQGSEA. The DNA of the CDR3 is TGTAGCGTTGAAGACGGGGCCGGCGGAGGCTACACCTTC. It is translated as CSVEDGAGGGYTF.

The chain carries TRBV4-1 and TRBJ2-7; D call uncertain. The J call is in doubt because the DNA end fits TRBJ2-1 better. The CDR3 totals 14 residues. Germline-derived CDR1 and CDR2 are MGHRA and YSYEKL. CDR3 protein: CASSQLLFSYEQFF. CDR3 bases: TGCGCCAGCAGCCAACTACTTTTCTCCTACGAGCAGTTCTTC.

A word on this clonotype: Sequence at one end of the junction differs from germline and may be a read error. The V gene is TRBV7-9, the J gene TRBJ2-5; a possible D gene is TRBD1 (6 bases). Per germline, CDR1 SEHNR and CDR2 FQNEAQ (reference sequence). CDR3 length: 13 amino acids. The chain's CDR3 is CTSSTTGPETQYF. The CDR3 nucleotides read TGTACCAGCAGCACTACAGGGCCAGAGACCCAGTACTTC.

This clonotype was seen repeatedly, ten times or more. The chain carries TRBV5-4 and TRBJ1-2, with D unclear. The germline V gene has CDR1 SGHNT and CDR2 YYREEE (reference sequence). This CDR3 contains 12 residues. V was cut by 0 bases and J by 6 bases, with 6 bases left in between. The CDR3 DNA follows: TGTGCCAGCAGCTTGGGGCAAAATGGCTACACCTTC. Its protein product is CASSLGQNGYTF.

This clonotype was counted many times. Given a much more abundant clone one base away, this may be a read error. The CDR3 DNA reads TGTGCCAGCAGCTCGTGGGGGACAGGGGGCCTTAATTCACCCCCCCACTTT. Its protein is CASSSWGTGGLNSPPHF. This chain uses TRBV11-2 with TRBJ1-6; 12 bases map to TRBD1. CDR1 and CDR2 from the germline V gene are SGHAT and FQNNGV. The CDR3 extends over 17 amino acids.

This clonotype is categorized as medium-sized. The chain has TRBV10-3 and TRBJ2-7; a weak D match, TRBD2 (6 bases). The germline V gene has CDR1 ENHRY and CDR2 SYGVKD. Trimming cost V 5 bases and J 7 bases, with 15 bases left between them. This CDR3 spans 13 amino acids. The CDR3 coding sequence is TGTGCCATCAGTCAGGGTCCGGGGAGGGAGCAGTACTTC. Translated: CAISQGPGREQYF.

Concerning this clonotype: One end of the junction fails to match germline, which may point to a read error. The rearrangement uses TRBV6-5 and TRBJ2-3; D not certain. Looked up from germline, CDR1 is MNHEY and CDR2 is SVGAGI. There are 16 residues in the CDR3. CDR3 loop: CANSYSGEQYTDTRYF. The CDR3 DNA sequence: TGTGCCAACAGTTACTCGGGCGAGCAGTACACAGATACGCGGTATTTT.

The genes are TRBV29-1 and TRBJ2-2; 7 bases are a match to TRBD2. Trimming removed 7 bases from V and 0 bases from J; junction bases left unmatched: 5. CDR1 is SQVTM and CDR2 is ANQGSEA in the germline V gene. The CDR3 covers 14 residues. The CDR3 spells CSARLAANTGELFF. The CDR3, as DNA: TGCAGCGCAAGACTAGCAGCGAACACCGGGGAGCTGTTTTTT.

As regards this clonotype: The conserved final phenylalanine or tryptophan is absent from the CDR3, which likely points to a read error. This chain joins TRBV5-5 and TRBJ1-6, with 9 bases aligning to TRBD1. Germline assignment: CDR1 SGHKS and CDR2 YYEKEE (reference sequence). V lost 7 bases to trimming and J lost 7 bases; unmatched junction nucleotides: 12. The CDR3 covers 16 residues. CDR3 in DNA: TGTGCCAGCTCCTATCGCGCGGGACAGGGCAATTCACCCCTCCACATT. As protein: CASSYRAGQGNSPLHI.

Only a few counts were recorded for this clonotype. The gene calls are TRBV28 and TRBJ1-2; D is uncertain. Trimming stripped 5 bases from V and 3 bases from J, with 16 bases between. The germline V gene has CDR1 MDHEN and CDR2 SYDVKM. The CDR3 covers 15 residues. The CDR3 sequence is CASSLASGSHYGYTF. CDR3 in DNA: TGTGCCAGCAGTCTGGCCTCCGGGAGCCACTATGGCTACACCTTC.

A note on this clonotype: A much larger clonotype is one base distant, so this may be a read error. V gene TRBV5-1 combines with J gene TRBJ1-1; D ambiguous. CDR1 and CDR2 from the germline V gene are SGHRS and YFSETQ. V was clipped by 1 base and J by 4 bases, with 8 bases between them. CDR3 size: 13 residues. This CDR3 reads CASSLWQSTEAFF. CDR3 nucleotide sequence: TGCGCCAGCAGCTTGTGGCAGAGCACTGAAGCTTTCTTT.

To note about this clonotype: This CDR3 is missing its conserved last phenylalanine or tryptophan, likely due to a read error. The J gene is TRBJ2-7, the V gene TRBV28; no firm D call. Germline CDR1 and CDR2: MDHEN and SYDVKM. The CDR3 is 12 amino acids. The V end lost 2 bases, the J end lost 2 bases, and 4 bases lay between the germline ends. In nucleotides, the CDR3 is TGTGCCAGCAGTTTAACTACCTACGAGCAGTACTCC. This gives the protein CASSLTTYEQYS.

This clonotype occurred many times. This rearrangement joins TRBV10-3 to TRBJ2-1; 7 bases align to TRBD1. CDR3 length: 16 amino acids. CDR1 is ENHRY and CDR2 is SYGVKD in the germline V gene. J was trimmed by 4 bases and V by 2 bases; bases with no gene match: 8. The CDR3 DNA reads as TGTGCCATCAGTGAGCGCCGGGACAGCCTATACAATGAGCAGTTCTTC. Its protein product is CAISERRDSLYNEQFF.

On this clonotype itself: One junction end does not reproduce the germline sequence, and a read error may be involved. V gene TRBV5-4 combines with J gene TRBJ2-1; perhaps TRBD2 as D (5 bases). The germline V gene has CDR1 SGHNT and CDR2 YYREEE (reference sequence). This CDR3 region has 14 residues. The chain's CDR3 is CASSSGLAYNEQFF. The DNA of the CDR3 is TGTGCCAGCAGCAGCGGACTGGCCTACAATGAACAGTTCTTC.

Comments on this clonotype: At one of its ends the junction is not consistent with the germline gene, which may arise from a read error. This chain uses TRBV12-3 or TRBV12-4 with TRBJ1-5; 7 bases map to TRBD1. The CDR3 contains 18 residues. DNA of the CDR3: TGTGCCAGCAGTTTTTTTTCCCCCTTGGACAGGAGCGATCAGCCCCAGCACTTT. It is translated as CASSFFSPLDRSDQPQHF.

Worth noting for this clonotype: This may come from a read error, since a much larger clone is one base off. V gene TRBV4-1 combines with J gene TRBJ2-2; perhaps D is TRBD1 or TRBD2 (5 bases each). The CDR3 contains 15 residues. The V gene's germline CDR1 is MGHRA and CDR2 YSYEKL. CDR3 sequence: CASKPRDPNTRELFF. CDR3 bases: TGCGCCAGCAAACCCCGGGACCCGAACACCAGGGAGCTGTTTTTT.

A note on this clonotype: One junction end disagrees with the germline gene, perhaps due to a read error. The CDR3 spells CASKSGGLNEELFF. CDR3 DNA sequence: TGTGCCAGCAAGTCTGGAGGGCTTAATGAAGAACTGTTTTTT. The chain employs TRBV6-5 and TRBJ1-4, with D uncertain. Germline CDR1 reads MNHEY; CDR2 reads SVGAGI. CDR3 size: 14 residues.